One sample yielded the 23 T cell receptor beta chains listed below, sequenced in a study of beta chain features in type 1 diabetes. Points from the study as a whole: Shorter TCRB CDR3s, moderately but significantly so, were found in Type 1 diabetes patients in all four CD4+ subsets.

The entirety of the isolated RNA underwent reverse transcription, so expressed TCRB transcripts were sequenced. Sequencing used immunoSEQ multiplex PCR; TCRdb keeps in-frame clones, though not all of them. The profile shows a few hundred thousand clones, over 11% of them singletons. No cognate antigen is known for these TCRs. Sequences were obtained from naive CD4+ T cells from blood. These receptors came from a man under 40 with type 1 diabetes.

The chain is built from TRBV6-5 and TRBJ2-1; unclear D gene. The germline V and J ends were trimmed by 5 bases and 8 bases, with 16 bases remaining between them. This CDR3 comprises 14 residues. The germline gives CDR1 MNHEY, CDR2 SVGAGI. CDR3 in DNA: TGTGCCAGCAGTGATTCAGGCCGGAAGGATGAGCAGTTCTTC. Its translation is CASSDSGRKDEQFF.

The V and J genes are TRBV14 and TRBJ2-5; 10 bases are shared with TRBD2. The length of the CDR3 is 16 residues. Germline-derived CDR1 and CDR2 are SGHDN and FVKESK. Losses at the gene ends were 1 base for V and 1 base for J; bases not matched to a gene: 3. In DNA, the CDR3 is TGTGCCAGCAGCCAAGTTCCTAGCGGGGGCCAAGAGACCCAGTACTTC. As protein: CASSQVPSGGQETQYF. Full variable domain (rest looked up from reference TRBV14 and TRBJ2-5): EAGVTQFPSHSVIEKGQTVTLRCDPISGHDNLYWYRRVMGKEIKFLLHFVKESKQDESGMPNNRFLAERTGGTYSTLKVQPAELEDSGVYFCASSQVPSGGQETQYFGPGTRLLVL.

The rearrangement joins TRBV2 to TRBJ2-4; D may be TRBD1 (5 bases). The CDR3 extends over 15 amino acids. Germline V gene data show CDR1 as SNHLY and CDR2 as FYNNEI. V lost 7 bases, J lost 9 bases, and 22 bases lay in between. As DNA, the CDR3 is TGTGCCAGCAACATTGGGGCCTCTGGGAATAGCATTCAGTACTTC. It translates to CASNIGASGNSIQYF.

The gene calls are TRBV9 and TRBJ2-1; 12 bases agree with TRBD2. The CDR3 spans 16 residues. Germline CDR1 SGDLS, CDR2 YYNGEE. The ends lost 2 bases at V and 10 bases at J; junction bases unmatched: 10. The CDR3 region is CASSVDGLAGLWEQFF. DNA of the CDR3: TGTGCCAGCAGCGTGGATGGACTAGCGGGGTTATGGGAGCAGTTCTTC.

The J gene is TRBJ2-7, the V gene TRBV7-2, with 8 nucleotides matching TRBD2. The CDR3 runs 15 residues. The germline CDR1 and CDR2 sequences are SGHTA and FQGNSA. The ends lost 1 base at V and 3 bases at J; junction bases unmatched: 5. CDR3 sequence: CASSLVSGGSYEQYF. DNA for the CDR3: TGTGCCAGCAGCTTAGTAAGCGGGGGAAGCTACGAGCAGTACTTC.

This CDR3 reads CASSPGDGANVLTF. The CDR3 region has the DNA TGTGCCAGCAGTCCAGGGGATGGGGCCAACGTCCTGACTTTC. This chain connects TRBV28 to TRBJ2-6; possible D gene TRBD1, 6 bases. The V gene lost 5 bases and the J gene lost 3 bases, with 8 bases spanning the gap. Per germline, CDR1 MDHEN and CDR2 SYDVKM. The CDR3 is 14 residues long.

In this sample, this clone turned up a few times. The chain uses TRBV7-9 and TRBJ2-7, with D possibly TRBD2 on 5 matching bases. CDR3 length: 15 amino acids. Trimming pared 6 bases from V and 2 bases from J, leaving 17 bases between. Germline values: CDR1 SEHNR, CDR2 FQNEAQ (reference sequence). DNA of the CDR3: TGTGCCAGCAGTCCAGTAGGGAGTCCAACCTACGAGCAGTACTTC. Its translation is CASSPVGSPTYEQYF.

This clone turned up a few times. This chain links TRBV11-2 with TRBJ2-5, with TRBD1 matching 9 bases. The CDR3 covers 14 residues. Germline V lookup: CDR1 SGHAT, CDR2 FQNNGV. After removal of 5 bases from V and 4 bases from J, the junction contained 5 bases not matched to a gene. This CDR3 reads CASSLGQGGETQYF. CDR3 sequence (DNA): TGTGCCAGCAGCCTGGGACAGGGTGGAGAGACCCAGTACTTC.

The V call is TRBV18, the J call TRBJ1-2, with a weak D call TRBD1 (5 bases). This CDR3 has 15 amino acids. Germline V gene data show CDR1 as KGHSH and CDR2 as LQKENI. The V gene lost 2 bases and the J gene lost 2 bases, with 12 bases spanning the gap. CDR3 sequence: CASSPGIDRNYGYTF. CDR3 bases: TGTGCCAGCTCACCAGGGATAGACAGAAACTATGGCTACACCTTC.

Only a few counts were recorded for this clone. This sequence joins TRBV2 and TRBJ2-7; D possibly corresponds to TRBD1 (5 bases). Germline V gene data show CDR1 as SNHLY and CDR2 as FYNNEI. The CDR3 contains 15 residues. V gave up 1 base and J gave up 2 bases, with 12 bases separating them. DNA of the CDR3: TGTGCCAGCAGTGAAGAGGGGTCATCTCCCTACGAGCAGTACTTC. It codes for CASSEEGSSPYEQYF.

The chain uses TRBV2 and TRBJ2-7; 8 positions agree with TRBD1. In germline, CDR1 is SNHLY, CDR2 FYNNEI. The J segment lost 2 bases and the V segment lost 5 bases, leaving 5 bases of the junction unmatched. The CDR3 sequence is 14 residues long. The DNA of the CDR3 is TGTGCCAGCAGTCCCAGGACAGGGACCTACGAGCAGTACTTC. Its translation: CASSPRTGTYEQYF.

V and J are TRBV5-1 and TRBJ2-3; TRBD2 agrees at 7 bases. The V gene end was trimmed by 5 bases and the J gene end by 2 bases; junction bases not matched to a gene: 5. Germline loops: CDR1 SGHRS, CDR2 YFSETQ. This CDR3 spans 14 amino acids. The CDR3 sequence is CASSRERDTDTQYF. The DNA for the CDR3 is TGCGCCAGCAGTAGAGAGCGGGACACAGATACGCAGTATTTT.

CDR3 protein: CASSLSGVAQYF. The CDR3 DNA sequence: TGTGCCAGCAGTCTTAGCGGGGTGGCGCAGTATTTT. This chain uses TRBV11-2 with TRBJ2-3; TRBD2 matches 8 bases. From germline, CDR1 is SGHAT and CDR2 FQNNGV. This CDR3 region has 12 residues. J lost 10 bases, V lost 6 bases, and 6 bases had no gene match.

In this sample, this clone turned up a few times. The chain is built from TRBV2 and TRBJ2-5, with 8 bases fitting TRBD2. J lost 5 bases, V lost 10 bases, and 9 bases had no gene match. Per the germline V gene, CDR1 is SNHLY and CDR2 is FYNNEI. The length of the CDR3 is 13 residues. Here the CDR3 DNA reads TGTGCCACCGGGGGGGGGAGACGGGAGACCCAGTACTTC. As protein: CATGGGRRETQYF.

The chain carries TRBV4-2 and TRBJ1-5; D is unresolved. CDR3 size: 16 residues. The V end lost 0 bases, the J end lost 0 bases, and 9 bases lay between the germline ends. Looked up from germline, CDR1 is LGHNA and CDR2 is YNFKEQ. CDR3 protein: CASSQEARPSNQPQHF. Written as DNA, the CDR3 is TGTGCCAGCAGCCAAGAGGCACGCCCTAGCAATCAGCCCCAGCATTTT.

The V and J genes are TRBV9 and TRBJ2-5; D call uncertain. The CDR3 loop spans 15 amino acids. Trimming took off 4 bases at V and 2 bases at J, with 15 bases between the two ends. CDR1 and CDR2 (germline): SGDLS, YYNGEE. DNA for the CDR3: TGTGCCAGCAGCTCCTCCCCATCAGCGCAAGAGACCCAGTACTTC. It specifies CASSSSPSAQETQYF.

The rearrangement joins TRBV5-1 to TRBJ2-7; D is unresolved. V dropped 4 bases and J dropped 0 bases, with 20 bases sitting between them. The germline CDR1 and CDR2 sequences are SGHRS and YFSETQ. CDR3 length: 17 amino acids. DNA for the CDR3: TGCGCCAGCAGCGTGGACCCCCCCTCGGTGAGCTCCTACGAGCAGTACTTC. Encoded protein: CASSVDPPSVSSYEQYF.

This clone has just a few counts. The chain carries TRBV4-1 and TRBJ1-4, with a tentative D call TRBD1 (5 bases). CDR1 is MGHRA and CDR2 is YSYEKL in the germline V gene. The CDR3 is 14 amino acids. Trimming left V 0 bases short and J 8 bases short, with 10 bases between. CDR3 in amino acids: CASSQEQVDEKLFF. CDR3 bases: TGCGCCAGCAGCCAAGAACAGGTAGACGAAAAACTGTTTTTT.

The sample holds a few counts of this clone. This chain uses TRBV5-1 with TRBJ2-7; possible D gene TRBD2, 6 bases. Germline V lookup: CDR1 SGHRS, CDR2 YFSETQ. Trimming took off 0 bases at V and 6 bases at J, with 10 bases between the two ends. The CDR3 runs 13 residues. The DNA for the CDR3 is TGCGCCAGCAGCTTGGGAGCGGGCTCCGAGCAGTACTTC. Amino acids: CASSLGAGSEQYF. The complete variable domain, with remaining parts taken from reference TRBV5-1 and TRBJ2-7, reads KAGVTQTPRYLIKTRGQQVTLSCSPISGHRSVSWYQQTPGQGLQFLFEYFSETQRNKGNFPGRFSGRQFSNSRSEMNVSTLELGDSALYLCASSLGAGSEQYFGPGTRLTVT.

This chain connects TRBV11-2 to TRBJ2-3; 8 bases agree with TRBD1. CDR1 and CDR2 (germline): SGHAT, FQNNGV. This CDR3 spans 14 amino acids. Trimming took 5 bases from V and 2 from J; bases not matched to a gene: 3. The CDR3 DNA follows: TGTGCCAGCAGCGCGGACAGGGTCACAGATACGCAGTATTTT. This translates into CASSADRVTDTQYF.

The genes are TRBV2 and TRBJ2-3; 10 positions match TRBD1. Germline V gives CDR1 SNHLY, CDR2 FYNNEI. J gave up 0 bases and V 8 bases, and 11 bases lay outside the gene matches. This CDR3 has 17 residues. The CDR3, as DNA: TGTGCCAGCTGGGGACAGGGGTCCCAATCTAGCACAGATACGCAGTATTTT. Its translation is CASWGQGSQSSTDTQYF. Drawing the rest from reference TRBV2 and TRBJ2-3, the complete variable domain is EPEVTQTPSHQVTQMGQEVILRCVPISNHLYFYWYRQILGQKVEFLVSFYNNEISEKSEIFDDQFSVERPDGSNFTLKIRSTKLEDSAMYFCASWGQGSQSSTDTQYFGPGTRLTVL.

This clone was seen only a few times. This sample includes further DNA sequences coding for the same CDR3. The V and J genes are TRBV9 and TRBJ1-1; D remains unclear. This CDR3 has 13 residues. From germline, CDR1 is SGDLS and CDR2 YYNGEE. Trimming pared 0 bases from V and 1 base from J, leaving 4 bases between. The CDR3 loop reads CASSVGRNTEAFF. Here the CDR3 DNA reads TGTGCCAGCAGCGTAGGCAGGAACACTGAAGCTTTCTTT.

The genes are TRBV7-9 and TRBJ2-7; TRBD1 matches at 10 bases. Per germline, CDR1 SEHNR and CDR2 FQNEAQ (reference sequence). This CDR3 has 13 residues. Unmatched junction bases numbered 9, after V lost 5 bases and J lost 11 bases. The CDR3 coding sequence is TGTGCCAGCAGCCCCCTGACAGGGGGCAGGGAGTACTTC. Protein sequence: CASSPLTGGREYF.